The TCR beta chain described here comes from a study of T cells in Graves' hyperthyroidism and ophthalmopathy. TCR beta CDR3 regions were amplified from RNA. TCR CDR3 underwent first-round RT-PCR with the HTBI primer set. TCRdb passed the multiplex PCR reads through MiXCR, listing each CDR3 protein once. The sample holds over 700,000 distinct CDR3 sequences, 38% seen once. Germline V gene lookup returns CDR1 SGHVS and CDR2 FNYEAQ. V was pared by 5 bases and J by 6 bases, with 16 bases between. The CDR3 runs to 14 residues. The chain links TRBV7-6 to TRBJ2-5; D perhaps matches TRBD2 (5 bases). The receptor was isolated from a man aged 18 to 29 with Graves' hyperthyroidism. The sequenced sample was blood. CDR3 protein: CASSVSEGMKTQYF. The CDR3, as DNA: TGTGCCAGCAGCGTGTCCGAGGGAATGAAGACCCAGTACTTC.